This TCR beta chain was documented in a study of graft-versus-host responses after intestinal transplantation. Study-level background: In this cohort, recipients had multivisceral, liver-intestinal, or isolated intestinal transplants.

Using immunoSEQ multiplex PCR, the repertoire was profiled, and TCRdb retains in-frame clones only, with some absent. The profile covers 99,000 or so clones, with around 90% appearing a single time and around 0.07% taken by the ten largest. Broader study findings: GvH clones occurred in recipient marrow; some first appeared in ileum or blood.

Trimming stripped 2 bases from V and 0 bases from J, with 10 bases between. The V gene's germline CDR1 is LNHDA and CDR2 SQIVND (reference sequence). The CDR3 runs 15 residues. Remarks on this clone: The antigen is undetermined.

V and J are TRBV19 and TRBJ1-1; D is ambiguous. Sequencing was performed on unstimulated CD8+ T cells sorted from spleen or lymph node cells, taken before transplant. The source of this sequence is a human donor who was the organ donor for an intestinal transplant. CDR3 residues: CASSIYGGLNTEAFF. CDR3 in DNA: TGTGCCAGTAGTATATACGGCGGGTTGAACACTGAAGCTTTCTTT.